What follows are 5 T cell receptor beta chains derived from one specimen sequenced in a study of blood T cell repertoires in COVID-19. Measured with immunoSEQ multiplex PCR; TCRdb has only the in-frame clones, and not every one. The sample carries roughly 270,000 clones, 65% to 90% recorded once. Sequenced input: peripheral blood. The receptors originated from a man aged 50 to 59 with active or convalescent COVID-19.

This clone has only a few counts. V usage is TRBV7-9 and J usage is TRBJ2-1, with 12 nucleotides matching TRBD2. CDR3 length: 18 residues. Trimming at V came to 5 bases and at J to 7 bases, leaving 15 bases not matched to a gene. Germline V gives CDR1 SEHNR, CDR2 FQNEAQ (reference sequence). As DNA, the CDR3 is TGTGCCAGCAGCCCCCCCTTCAGACTAGCGGGAGTGAGGAATGAGCAGTTCTTC. Its protein is CASSPPFRLAGVRNEQFF. Full variable domain (remainder filled in from reference TRBV7-9 and TRBJ2-1): DTGVSQNPRHKITKRGQNVTFRCDPISEHNRLYWYRQTLGQGPEFLTYFQNEAQLEKSRLLSDRFSAERPKGSFSTLEIQRTEQGDSAMYLCASSPPFRLAGVRNEQFFGPGTRLTVL.

This sequence joins TRBV6-6 and TRBJ2-2; 8 bases are a match to TRBD1. This CDR3 comprises 16 residues. The V and J ends lost 6 bases and 5 bases, in that order; junction bases with no gene match: 11. In germline, CDR1 is MNHNY, CDR2 SVGAGI (reference sequence). The CDR3 bases are TGTGCCAGCAGGAGACCTGGACAGGGTATGACCGGGGAGCTGTTTTTT. Translation: CASRRPGQGMTGELFF.

This chain connects TRBV28 to TRBJ2-1; 12 bases match TRBD2. Germline-derived CDR1 and CDR2 are MDHEN and SYDVKM. This CDR3 region has 17 residues. The junction had 9 bases not matched to a gene; V was cut back by 7 bases and J by 2 bases. DNA of the CDR3: TGTGCCAGCAATGGGGAGACTAGCGGGAGCCCCTACAATGAGCAGTTCTTC. As protein: CASNGETSGSPYNEQFF.

The gene calls are TRBV4-2 and TRBJ2-2, with 9 positions matching TRBD2. Germline V gene sequence: CDR1 LGHNA, CDR2 YNFKEQ. This CDR3 is 19 amino acids long. J was trimmed by 1 base and V by 1 base; bases with no gene match: 10. Written as DNA, the CDR3 is TGTGCCAGCAGCCAAGGAAGGGAACTAGCGGGCCTGAACACCGGGGAGCTGTTTTTT. Translated: CASSQGRELAGLNTGELFF.

This clone was recorded only once. The chain couples TRBV18 to TRBJ1-3, with 8 bases lining up with TRBD1. The V and J ends lost 4 bases and 6 bases, in that order; junction bases with no gene match: 14. This CDR3 spans 17 amino acids. Germline-derived CDR1 and CDR2 are KGHSH and LQKENI. CDR3 region: CASSLIKTGTGQNTIYF. Here the CDR3 DNA reads TGTGCCAGCTCACTCATTAAAACCGGGACAGGTCAAAACACCATATATTTT.